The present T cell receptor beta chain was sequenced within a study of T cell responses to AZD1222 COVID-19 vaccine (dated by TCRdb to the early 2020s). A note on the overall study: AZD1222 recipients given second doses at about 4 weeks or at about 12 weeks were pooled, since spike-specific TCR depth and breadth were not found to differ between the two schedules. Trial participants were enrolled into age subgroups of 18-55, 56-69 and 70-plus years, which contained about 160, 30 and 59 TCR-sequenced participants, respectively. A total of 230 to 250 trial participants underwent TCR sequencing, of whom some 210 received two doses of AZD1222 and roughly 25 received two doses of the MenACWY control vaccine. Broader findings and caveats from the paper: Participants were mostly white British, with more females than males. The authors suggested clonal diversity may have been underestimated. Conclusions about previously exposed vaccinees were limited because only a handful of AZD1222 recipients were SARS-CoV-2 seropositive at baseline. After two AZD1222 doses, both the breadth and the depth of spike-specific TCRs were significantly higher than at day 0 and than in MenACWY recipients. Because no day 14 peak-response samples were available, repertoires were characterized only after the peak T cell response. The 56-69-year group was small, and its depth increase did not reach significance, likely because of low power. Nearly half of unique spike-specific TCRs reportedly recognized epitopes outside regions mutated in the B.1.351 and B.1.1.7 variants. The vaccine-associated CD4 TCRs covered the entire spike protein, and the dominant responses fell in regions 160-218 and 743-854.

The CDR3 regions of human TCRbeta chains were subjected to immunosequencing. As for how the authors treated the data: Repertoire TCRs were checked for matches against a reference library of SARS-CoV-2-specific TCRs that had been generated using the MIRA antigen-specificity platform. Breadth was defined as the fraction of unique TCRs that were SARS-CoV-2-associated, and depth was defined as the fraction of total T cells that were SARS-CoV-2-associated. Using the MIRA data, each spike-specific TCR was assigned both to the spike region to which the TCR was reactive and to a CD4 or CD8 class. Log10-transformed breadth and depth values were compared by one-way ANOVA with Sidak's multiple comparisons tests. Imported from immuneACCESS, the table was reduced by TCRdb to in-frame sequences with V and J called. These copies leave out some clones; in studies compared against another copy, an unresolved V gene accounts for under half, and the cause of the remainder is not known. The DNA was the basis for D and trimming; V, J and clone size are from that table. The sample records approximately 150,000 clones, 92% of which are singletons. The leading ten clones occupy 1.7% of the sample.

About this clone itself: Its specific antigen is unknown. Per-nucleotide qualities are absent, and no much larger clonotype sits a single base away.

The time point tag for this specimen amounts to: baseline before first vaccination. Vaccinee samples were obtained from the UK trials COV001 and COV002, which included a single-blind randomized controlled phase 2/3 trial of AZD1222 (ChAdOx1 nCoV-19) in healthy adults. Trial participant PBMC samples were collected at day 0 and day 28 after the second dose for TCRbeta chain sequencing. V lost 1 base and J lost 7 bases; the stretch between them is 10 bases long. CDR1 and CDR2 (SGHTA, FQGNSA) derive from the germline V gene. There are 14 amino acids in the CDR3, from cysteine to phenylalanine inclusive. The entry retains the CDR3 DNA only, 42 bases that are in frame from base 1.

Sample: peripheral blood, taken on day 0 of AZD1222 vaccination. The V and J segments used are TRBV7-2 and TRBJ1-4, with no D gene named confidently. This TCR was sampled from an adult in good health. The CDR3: CASSLGGAGEKLFF. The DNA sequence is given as TGTGCCAGCAGCTTAGGGGGAGCGGGTGAAAAACTGTTTTTT.